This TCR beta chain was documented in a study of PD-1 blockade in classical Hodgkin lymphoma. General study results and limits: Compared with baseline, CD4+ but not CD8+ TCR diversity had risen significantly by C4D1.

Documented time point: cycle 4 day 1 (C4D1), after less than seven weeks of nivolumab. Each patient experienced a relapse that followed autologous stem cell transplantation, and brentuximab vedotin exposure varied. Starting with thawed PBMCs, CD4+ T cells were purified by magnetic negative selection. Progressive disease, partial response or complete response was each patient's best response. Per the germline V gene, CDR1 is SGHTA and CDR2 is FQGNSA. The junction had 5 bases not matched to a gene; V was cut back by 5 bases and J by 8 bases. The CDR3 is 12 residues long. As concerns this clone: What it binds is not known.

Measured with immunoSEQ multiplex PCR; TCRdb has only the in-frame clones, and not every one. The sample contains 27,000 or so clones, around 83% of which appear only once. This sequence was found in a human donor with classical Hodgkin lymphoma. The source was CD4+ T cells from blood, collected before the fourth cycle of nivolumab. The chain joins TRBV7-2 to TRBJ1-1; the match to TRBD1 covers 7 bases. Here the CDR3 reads CASSQGTAEAFF. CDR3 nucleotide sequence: TGTGCCAGCAGCCAGGGGACAGCGGAAGCTTTCTTT. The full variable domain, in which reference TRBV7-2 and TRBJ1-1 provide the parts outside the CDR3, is GAGVSQSPSNKVTEKGKDVELRCDPISGHTALYWYRQSLGQGLEFLIYFQGNSAPDKSGLPSDRFSAERTGGSVSTLTIQRTQQEDSAVYLCASSQGTAEAFFGQGTRLTVV.